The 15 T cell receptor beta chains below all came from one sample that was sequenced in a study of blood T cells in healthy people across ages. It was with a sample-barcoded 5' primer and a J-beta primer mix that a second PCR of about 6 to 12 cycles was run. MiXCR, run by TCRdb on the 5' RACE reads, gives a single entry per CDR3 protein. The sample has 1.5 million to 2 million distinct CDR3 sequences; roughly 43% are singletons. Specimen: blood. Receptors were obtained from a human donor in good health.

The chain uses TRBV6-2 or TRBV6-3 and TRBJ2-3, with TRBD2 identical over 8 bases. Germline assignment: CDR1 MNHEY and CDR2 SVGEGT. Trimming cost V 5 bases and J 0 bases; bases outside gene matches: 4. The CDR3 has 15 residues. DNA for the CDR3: TGTGCCAGCAGTAACGGGAGGGGAAGCACAGATACGCAGTATTTT. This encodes CASSNGRGSTDTQYF.

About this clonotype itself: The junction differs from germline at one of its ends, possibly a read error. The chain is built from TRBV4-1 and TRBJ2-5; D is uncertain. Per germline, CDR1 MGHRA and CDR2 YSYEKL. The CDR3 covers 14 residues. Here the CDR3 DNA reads TGCGCCGGCAGCCAACGGCTTGACCGAGAGACCCAGTACTTC. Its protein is CAGSQRLDRETQYF.

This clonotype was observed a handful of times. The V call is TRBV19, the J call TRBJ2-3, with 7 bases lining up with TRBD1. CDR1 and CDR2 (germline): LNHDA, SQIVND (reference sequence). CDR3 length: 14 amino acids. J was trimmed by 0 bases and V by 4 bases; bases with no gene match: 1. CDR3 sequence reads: CASSKTGSTDTQYF. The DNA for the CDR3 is TGTGCCAGTAGTAAGACAGGGAGCACAGATACGCAGTATTTT.

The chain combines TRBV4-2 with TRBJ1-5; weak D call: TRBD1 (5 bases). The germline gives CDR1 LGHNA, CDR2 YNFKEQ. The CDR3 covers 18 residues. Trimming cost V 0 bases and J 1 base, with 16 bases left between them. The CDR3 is CASSQDWSGGGSNQPQHF. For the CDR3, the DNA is TGTGCCAGCAGCCAAGATTGGAGTGGGGGGGGGAGCAATCAGCCCCAGCATTTT.

The CDR3 region is CASSLSELSGTQYF. DNA for the CDR3: TGTGCCAGCAGCTTAAGTGAGCTTTCGGGGACCCAGTACTTC. J is TRBJ2-5 and V is TRBV7-2, with D uncertain. Between the trimmed V and J ends, which lost 2 bases and 7 bases, there was a span of 14 bases. This CDR3 spans 14 amino acids. Germline V CDR1 and CDR2: SGHTA, FQGNSA.

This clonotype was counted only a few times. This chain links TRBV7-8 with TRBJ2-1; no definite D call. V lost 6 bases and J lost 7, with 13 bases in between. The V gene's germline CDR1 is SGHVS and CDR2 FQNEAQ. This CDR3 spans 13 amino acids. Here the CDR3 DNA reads TGTGCCAGCAGGCAACCTGAAGGGAATGAGCAGTTCTTC. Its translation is CASRQPEGNEQFF.

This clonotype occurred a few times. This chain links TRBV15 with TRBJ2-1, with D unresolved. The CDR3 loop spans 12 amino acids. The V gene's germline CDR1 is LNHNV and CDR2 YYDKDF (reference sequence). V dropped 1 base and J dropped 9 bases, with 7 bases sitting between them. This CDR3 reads CATSRAAAEQFF. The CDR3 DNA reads TGTGCCACCAGCAGAGCGGCGGCTGAGCAGTTCTTC.

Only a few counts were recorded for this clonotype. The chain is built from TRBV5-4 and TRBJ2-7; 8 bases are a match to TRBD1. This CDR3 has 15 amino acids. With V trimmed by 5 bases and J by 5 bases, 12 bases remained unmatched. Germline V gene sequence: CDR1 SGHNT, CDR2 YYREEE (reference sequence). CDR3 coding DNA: TGTGCCAGCAGTTCGGGACAGGTGAGGACGAACGAGCAGTACTTC. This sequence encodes CASSSGQVRTNEQYF.

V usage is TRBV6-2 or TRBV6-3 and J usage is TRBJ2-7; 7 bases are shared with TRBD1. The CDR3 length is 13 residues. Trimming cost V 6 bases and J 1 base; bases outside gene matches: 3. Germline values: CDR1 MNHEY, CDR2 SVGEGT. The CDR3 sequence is CASRDRQSYEQYF. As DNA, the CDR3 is TGTGCCAGCAGGGACAGGCAATCCTACGAGCAGTACTTC.

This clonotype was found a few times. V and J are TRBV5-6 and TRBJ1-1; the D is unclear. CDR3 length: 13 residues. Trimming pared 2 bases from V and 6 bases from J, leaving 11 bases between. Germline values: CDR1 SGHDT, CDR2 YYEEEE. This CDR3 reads CASSFQGRAEAFF. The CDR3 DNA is TGTGCCAGCAGCTTTCAAGGGAGGGCTGAAGCTTTCTTT.

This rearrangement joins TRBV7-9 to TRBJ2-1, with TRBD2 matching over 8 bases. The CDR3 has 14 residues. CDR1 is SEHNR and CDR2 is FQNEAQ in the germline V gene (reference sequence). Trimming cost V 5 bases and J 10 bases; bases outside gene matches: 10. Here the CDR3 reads CASSPPGGYLEQFF. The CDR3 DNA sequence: TGTGCCAGCAGCCCGCCGGGAGGGTACCTAGAGCAGTTCTTC.

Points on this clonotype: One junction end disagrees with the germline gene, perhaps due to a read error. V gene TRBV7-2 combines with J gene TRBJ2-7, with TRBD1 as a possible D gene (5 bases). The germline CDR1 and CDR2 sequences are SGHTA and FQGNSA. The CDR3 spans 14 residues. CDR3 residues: CASGFQGPGYEQYF. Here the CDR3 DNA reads TGTGCCAGCGGCTTCCAGGGTCCGGGCTACGAGCAGTACTTC.

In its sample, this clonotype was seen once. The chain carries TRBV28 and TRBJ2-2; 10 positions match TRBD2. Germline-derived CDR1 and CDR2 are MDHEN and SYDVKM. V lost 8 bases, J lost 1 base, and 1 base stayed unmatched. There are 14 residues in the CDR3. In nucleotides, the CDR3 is TGTGCCAGCCTAGCGGGGGAGAACACCGGGGAGCTGTTTTTT. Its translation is CASLAGENTGELFF. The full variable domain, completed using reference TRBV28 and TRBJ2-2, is DVKVTQSSRYLVKRTGEKVFLECVQDMDHENMFWYRQDPGLGLRLIYFSYDVKMKEKGDIPEGYSVSREKKERFSLILESASTNQTSMYLCASLAGENTGELFFGEGSRLTVL.

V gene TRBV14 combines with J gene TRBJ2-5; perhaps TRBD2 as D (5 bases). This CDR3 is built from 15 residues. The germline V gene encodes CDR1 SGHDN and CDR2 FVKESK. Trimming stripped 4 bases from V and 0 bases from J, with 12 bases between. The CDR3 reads CASSLNWTYQETQYF. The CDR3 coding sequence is TGTGCCAGCAGCCTGAACTGGACTTACCAAGAGACCCAGTACTTC.

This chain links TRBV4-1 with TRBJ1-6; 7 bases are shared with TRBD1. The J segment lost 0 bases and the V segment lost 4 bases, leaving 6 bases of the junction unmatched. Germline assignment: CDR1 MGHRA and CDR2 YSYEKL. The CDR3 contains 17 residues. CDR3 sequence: CASSPQTGRSYNSPLHF. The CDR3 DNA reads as TGCGCCAGCAGCCCTCAGACAGGGCGCTCCTATAATTCACCCCTCCACTTT.